This T cell receptor beta chain was recovered during a study of blood T cells in healthy people across ages. The use of a sample-barcoded 5' primer and a J-beta primer mix characterized a second PCR of about 6 to 12 cycles. A single record per CDR3 protein comes from TCRdb applying MiXCR to the 5' RACE reads. This sample has roughly 900,000 distinct CDR3 sequences, with under 35% found just once. There are 14 residues in the CDR3. Germline trimming cut 6 bases from V and 0 bases from J; bases unmatched to any gene: 3. CDR1 DFQATT and CDR2 SNEGSKA come from the germline V gene (reference sequence). The table lists this clonotype with a few counts. Its antigen remains unknown. PBMCs numbering at least 7 million were isolated per sample. With each sample, at least 5 micrograms of total RNA were extracted. Findings of the study overall: Higher diversity and more naive CD4+ cells were features of long-lived donors, compared to aged donors. Significant beta diversity loss was already apparent by age roughly 43, declining roughly linearly.

Sequenced input: blood. This clonotype originated in a woman of 80 years or more in good health. This chain connects TRBV20-1 to TRBJ2-2; 8 bases map to TRBD2. The CDR3 DNA reads TGCAGTGCATCGGGACTAGCGAACACCGGGGAGCTGTTTTTT. This gives the protein CSASGLANTGELFF.